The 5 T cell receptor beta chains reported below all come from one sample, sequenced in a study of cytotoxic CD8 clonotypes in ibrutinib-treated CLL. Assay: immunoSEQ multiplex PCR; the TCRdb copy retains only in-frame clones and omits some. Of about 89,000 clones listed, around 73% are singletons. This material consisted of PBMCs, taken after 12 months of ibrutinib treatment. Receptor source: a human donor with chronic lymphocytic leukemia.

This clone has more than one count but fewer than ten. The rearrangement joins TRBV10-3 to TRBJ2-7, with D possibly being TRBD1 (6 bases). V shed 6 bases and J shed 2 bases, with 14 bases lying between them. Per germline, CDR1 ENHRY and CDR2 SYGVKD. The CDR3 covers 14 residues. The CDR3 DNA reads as TGTGCCATCAGCCATTCGACAGGAACCTACGAGCAGTACTTC. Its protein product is CAISHSTGTYEQYF.

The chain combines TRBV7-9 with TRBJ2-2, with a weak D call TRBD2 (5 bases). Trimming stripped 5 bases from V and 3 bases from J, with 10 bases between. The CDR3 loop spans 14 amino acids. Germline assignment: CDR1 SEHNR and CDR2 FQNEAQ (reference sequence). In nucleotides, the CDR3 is TGTGCCAGCAGCCCGGACTCATACACCGGGGAGCTGTTTTTT. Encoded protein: CASSPDSYTGELFF.

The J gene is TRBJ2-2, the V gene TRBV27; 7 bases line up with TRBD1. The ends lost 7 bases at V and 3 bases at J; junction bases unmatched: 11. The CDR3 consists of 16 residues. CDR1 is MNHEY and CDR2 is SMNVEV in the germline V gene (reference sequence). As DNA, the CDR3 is TGTGCCAGCAAAAAGAATACAGGGGTTGACACCGGGGAGCTGTTTTTT. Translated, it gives CASKKNTGVDTGELFF.

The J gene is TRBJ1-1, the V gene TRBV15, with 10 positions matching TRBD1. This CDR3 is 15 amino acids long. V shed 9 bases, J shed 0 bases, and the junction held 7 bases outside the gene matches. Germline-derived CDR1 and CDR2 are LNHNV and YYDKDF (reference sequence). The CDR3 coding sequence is TGTGCCACGAGACAGGGGGCATATGTGAACACTGAAGCTTTCTTT. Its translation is CATRQGAYVNTEAFF. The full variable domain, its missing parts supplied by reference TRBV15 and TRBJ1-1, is DAMVIQNPRYQVTQFGKPVTLSCSQTLNHNVMYWYQQKSSQAPKLLFHYYDKDFNNEADTPDNFQSRRPNTSFCFLDIRSPGLGDTAMYLCATRQGAYVNTEAFFGQGTRLTVV.

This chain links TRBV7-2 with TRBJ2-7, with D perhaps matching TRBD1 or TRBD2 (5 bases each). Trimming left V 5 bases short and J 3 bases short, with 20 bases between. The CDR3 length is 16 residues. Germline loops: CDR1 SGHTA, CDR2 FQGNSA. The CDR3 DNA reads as TGTGCCAGCAGCGGAGGCTGGCAGGGAAGGATCTACGAGCAGTACTTC. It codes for CASSGGWQGRIYEQYF. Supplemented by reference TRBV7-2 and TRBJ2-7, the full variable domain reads GAGVSQSPSNKVTEKGKDVELRCDPISGHTALYWYRQSLGQGLEFLIYFQGNSAPDKSGLPSDRFSAERTGGSVSTLTIQRTQQEDSAVYLCASSGGWQGRIYEQYFGPGTRLTVT.